This TCR beta chain was observed in a study of cytomegalovirus exposure and HLA in healthy donors. As for the study in general: Among the approximately 400 genotyped donors, 65% to 90% were placed in the Caucasian-associated ancestry cluster.

In nominal health when sampled, donors likely had unrecorded immune exposures nonetheless. This clone was counted once. Compared with germline, one end of the junction differs, possibly owing to a read error. Looked up from germline, CDR1 is SEHNR and CDR2 is FQNEAQ (reference sequence). The length of the CDR3 is 16 residues. PCR involved 60 Vbeta and 13 Jbeta primers. The table came from immunoSEQ multiplex PCR; TCRdb's copy has only in-frame clones and leaves some out. The data hold about 170,000 clones, with around 77% observed a single time. This clonotype originated in a female donor in good health and CMV-seronegative. The sequencing sample was made of PBMCs. This chain connects TRBV7-9 to TRBJ2-2, with TRBD2 as a possible D gene (5 bases). CDR3 nucleotide sequence: TGTTCCAGCAGCGGTAGCCTCGACGGGAACACCGGGGAGCTGTTTTTT. Amino acids: CSSSGSLDGNTGELFF.